The 4 T cell receptor beta chains below were found in one sample sequenced in a study of T cell repertoires in cytomegalovirus infection. One entry per CDR3 protein results from TCRdb running MiXCR on the reads. The table records about 78,000 distinct CDR3 sequences, roughly 39% of them present only once. No cognate antigen is known for these TCRs. This specimen was CD8+ T cells from cultured PBMCs, taken from culture after CMV antigen stimulation. These receptor sequences come from a human donor in good health (CMV status not recorded). Some clones in this sample may be carry-over from other donors' samples.

This clonotype was recorded many times. The gene calls are TRBV7-2 and TRBJ1-6; no clear D. CDR1 is SGHTA and CDR2 is FQGNSA in the germline V gene. The CDR3 has 15 amino acids. Trimming stripped 2 bases from V and 0 bases from J, with 5 bases between. The CDR3 region has the DNA TGTGCCAGCAGCTTAACCAGCTCCTATAATTCACCCCTCCACTTT. It encodes CASSLTSSYNSPLHF.

The chain recombines TRBV19 with TRBJ2-7; D gene unclear. This CDR3 comprises 14 residues. The germline gives CDR1 LNHDA, CDR2 SQIVND (reference sequence). V shed 3 bases and J shed 2 bases, with 11 bases lying between them. The CDR3 DNA reads TGTGCCAGTAGTATCAGGCATCCAACCTACGAGCAGTACTTC. Translating gives CASSIRHPTYEQYF. Using reference TRBV19 and TRBJ2-7 for the parts outside the CDR3, the full variable domain is DGGITQSPKYLFRKEGQNVTLSCEQNLNHDAMYWYRQDPGQGLRLIYYSQIVNDFQKGDIAEGYSVSREKKESFPLTVTSAQKNPTAFYLCASSIRHPTYEQYFGPGTRLTVT.

This sequence joins TRBV15 and TRBJ2-7, with 11 bases that match TRBD2. The CDR3 runs to 15 residues. Germline lookup yields CDR1 LNHNV and CDR2 YYDKDF (reference sequence). Losses at the gene ends were 1 base for V and 5 bases for J; bases not matched to a gene: 4. The CDR3 reads CATSRVAGGPNEQYF. In nucleotides, the CDR3 is TGTGCCACCAGCAGAGTAGCGGGGGGGCCTAACGAGCAGTACTTC.

V and J are TRBV27 and TRBJ2-7; D might be TRBD1 or TRBD2, each matching 6 bases. Trimming pared 3 bases from V and 7 bases from J, leaving 19 bases between. Germline CDR1 reads MNHEY; CDR2 reads SMNVEV (reference sequence). The CDR3 is 15 residues long. CDR3 residues: CASSLNRGPYSEQYF. CDR3 sequence (DNA): TGTGCCAGCAGTTTGAATCGGGGGCCCTACTCGGAGCAGTACTTC.